This T cell receptor beta chain was documented in a study of blood T cell repertoires in COVID-19. Overall study: Acute and convalescent COVID-19 specimens originated in the United States, Italy and Spain.

CDR1 is LNHNV and CDR2 is YYDKDF in the germline V gene (reference sequence). The CDR3 contains 14 residues. Germline trimming cut 4 bases from V and 3 bases from J; bases unmatched to any gene: 3. Libraries were prepared by immunoSEQ multiplex PCR; TCRdb keeps only in-frame clonotypes and omits some of them. The sample lists 200,000 or so clones; around 86% were seen once. Recruitment covered 25 or so US areas and drew participants whose ages spanned about 18 to 100 years. This TCR was sampled from a woman aged 40 to 50 with acute COVID-19. The specimen sequenced was PBMCs or T cells enriched from blood (not recorded which). The chain is built from TRBV15 and TRBJ2-7; 10 nucleotides agree with TRBD1. This CDR3 is CATSNRTGGYEQYF. CDR3 sequence (DNA): TGTGCCACCAGCAACCGGACAGGGGGCTACGAGCAGTACTTC.